The TCR beta chain described here comes from a study of cytomegalovirus exposure and HLA in healthy donors. Study-level findings and limits: The authors later found most CMV-associated TCR beta chains appeared HLA-restricted. The Asian-associated ancestry cluster reportedly had fewer N-insertions than the 666-donor mean in a later analysis. In a later analysis, at a false discovery rate of 0.05, about 15,000 TCR beta sequences were associated with HLA alleles.

A note on this clone: No antigen is known for it.

The germline gives CDR1 SGHDT, CDR2 YYEEEE. This CDR3 has 14 amino acids. The ends were cut back, 1 base at V and 5 bases at J, with 12 bases in the middle. 60 Vbeta and 13 Jbeta primers were used in PCR. Some clones are missing from TCRdb's copy, which holds only in-frame ones; the method was immunoSEQ multiplex PCR. The sample totals over 120,000 clones; its top ten clones hold 0.96%. The sequencing sample was made of PBMCs. The chain carries TRBV5-6 and TRBJ2-5; no definite D call. This sequence originates from a male donor in good health and CMV-seronegative. DNA for the CDR3: TGTGCCAGCAGCTTGTGGGCAAACCGGGAGACCCAGTACTTC. This sequence encodes CASSLWANRETQYF.